The 30 T cell receptor beta chains reported below all come from one sample, sequenced in a study of OX40 agonist ivuxolimab in advanced cancers. TCRdb's copy holds only in-frame clones and misses some; the assay was immunoSEQ multiplex PCR. The data show some 74,000 clones, roughly 84% seen once. The source material was CD4+ or CD8+ T cells sorted from blood, sampled in a trial of the OX40 agonist ivuxolimab. The source of these receptors is an adult with an advanced solid tumor such as melanoma, head and neck, liver or kidney cancer.

This clone appeared a few times. This sequence joins TRBV18 and TRBJ1-1; 8 bases line up with TRBD1. CDR3 length equals 17 residues. Germline CDR1 is KGHSH and CDR2 is LQKENI. The V and J ends lost 4 bases and 7 bases, in that order; junction bases with no gene match: 17. The CDR3 coding sequence is TGTGCCAGCTCACTTTCAGGGGGCGCGGCGGCTCAGGGTGAAGCTTTCTTT. Protein product: CASSLSGGAAAQGEAFF. Complete variable domain (other parts from reference TRBV18 and TRBJ1-1): NAGVMQNPRHLVRRRGQEARLRCSPMKGHSHVYWYRQLPEEGLKFMVYLQKENIIDESGMPKERFSAEFPKEGPSILRIQQVVRGDSAAYFCASSLSGGAAAQGEAFFGQGTRLTVV.

CDR3 DNA sequence: TGTGCCAGCAGTTTTCTCGGACAGGGGGCCCATGAGCAGTTCTTC. Its protein product is CASSFLGQGAHEQFF. V is TRBV27 and J is TRBJ2-1; 11 nucleotides align to TRBD1. J lost 8 bases, V lost 3 bases, and 6 bases had no gene match. Germline V gene lookup returns CDR1 MNHEY and CDR2 SMNVEV (reference sequence). This CDR3 has 15 amino acids.

This chain connects TRBV27 to TRBJ2-1, with 14 bases aligning to TRBD2. The V segment lost 10 bases and the J segment 7 bases; nucleotides outside the gene matches: 9. The CDR3 sequence is 15 residues long. Per the germline V gene, CDR1 is MNHEY and CDR2 is SMNVEV (reference sequence). This chain's CDR3 is CAIGDRTSGRNEQFF. CDR3 sequence (DNA): TGTGCCATAGGGGACCGGACTAGCGGGAGGAATGAGCAGTTCTTC.

The chain employs TRBV11-3 and TRBJ2-5; no definite D call. Germline lookup yields CDR1 SGHNT and CDR2 YENEEA. Trimming took off 8 bases at V and 0 bases at J, with 10 bases between the two ends. CDR3 length: 13 amino acids. The CDR3: CASRRGNQETQYF. The CDR3, as DNA: TGTGCCAGCCGTCGCGGTAACCAAGAGACCCAGTACTTC.

The sample holds a few counts of this clone. DNA for the CDR3: TGTGCCAGCAGTGAAGCGCGGTGGCGGGAGGGCGCCTCCGAGCAGTACTTC. It yields the protein CASSEARWREGASEQYF. The chain employs TRBV6-1 and TRBJ2-7; 9 bases agree with TRBD2. Germline loops: CDR1 MNHNS, CDR2 SASEGT. V lost 0 bases to trimming and J lost 6 bases; unmatched junction nucleotides: 12. This CDR3 is built from 17 residues.

The rearrangement joins TRBV19 to TRBJ2-7; 7 bases are a match to TRBD2. Germline-derived CDR1 and CDR2 are LNHDA and SQIVND (reference sequence). With 4 bases clipped from V and 0 bases from J, the junction kept 3 bases outside the gene matches. The CDR3 extends over 14 amino acids. CDR3 sequence reads: CASSRSGNSYEQYF. The CDR3, as DNA: TGTGCCAGTAGTAGGAGCGGGAACTCCTACGAGCAGTACTTC.

Only one count was recorded for this clone. The J gene is TRBJ2-5, the V gene TRBV11-2, with 8 positions matching TRBD1. The germline V gene encodes CDR1 SGHAT and CDR2 FQNNGV. The CDR3 length is 14 residues. The J segment lost 2 bases and the V segment lost 5 bases, leaving 4 bases of the junction unmatched. The CDR3 nucleotides read TGTGCCAGCAGCGCAGGGGGCGGGCAAGAGACCCAGTACTTC. Translating gives CASSAGGGQETQYF.

This chain joins TRBV5-4 and TRBJ2-5; D ambiguous. This CDR3 is 16 amino acids long. Germline V lookup: CDR1 SGHNT, CDR2 YYREEE (reference sequence). The ends were cut back, 2 bases at V and 0 bases at J, with 14 bases in the middle. CDR3: CASSLPDPTYQETQYF. DNA of the CDR3: TGTGCCAGCAGCTTACCGGACCCGACGTACCAAGAGACCCAGTACTTC.

V and J are TRBV7-9 and TRBJ2-7, with a weak D call TRBD1 (6 bases). The germline CDR1 and CDR2 sequences are SEHNR and FQNEAQ (reference sequence). The V end lost 5 bases, the J end lost 2 bases, and 16 bases lay between the germline ends. This CDR3 has 15 amino acids. CDR3 sequence: CASSAEDSRAYEQYF. CDR3 DNA: TGTGCCAGCAGCGCAGAGGACAGTAGAGCCTACGAGCAGTACTTC. Filled out from reference TRBV7-9 and TRBJ2-7, the complete variable domain reads DTGVSQNPRHKITKRGQNVTFRCDPISEHNRLYWYRQTLGQGPEFLTYFQNEAQLEKSRLLSDRFSAERPKGSFSTLEIQRTEQGDSAMYLCASSAEDSRAYEQYFGPGTRLTVT.

This clone appeared once. The J gene is TRBJ2-1, the V gene TRBV18; D gene ambiguous. Germline-derived CDR1 and CDR2 are KGHSH and LQKENI. V lost 0 bases and J lost 3, with 15 bases in between. The length of the CDR3 is 17 residues. The CDR3 coding sequence is TGTGCCAGCTCACCACCGGTATCAGGACGGAACTACAATGAGCAGTTCTTC. Its protein is CASSPPVSGRNYNEQFF.

This chain links TRBV5-8 with TRBJ2-7, with D perhaps matching TRBD1 (6 bases). The length of the CDR3 is 17 residues. Germline CDR1 is SGHTS and CDR2 is YDEGEE. The V and J ends lost 2 bases and 3 bases respectively, with 21 bases between them. CDR3 in DNA: TGTGCCAGCAGCTTAAAACCCACCGGCCGGACAGTCTACGAGCAGTACTTC. Residues: CASSLKPTGRTVYEQYF.

This clone was seen a handful of times. The DNA of the CDR3 is TGTGCCAGCAGTGAAAACGGGAACACTGAAGCTTTCTTT. This encodes CASSENGNTEAFF. This chain connects TRBV6-1 to TRBJ1-1, with D unclear. The V gene lost 2 bases and the J gene lost 1 base, with 5 bases spanning the gap. Germline-derived CDR1 and CDR2 are MNHNS and SASEGT. The CDR3 is 13 residues long.

The chain carries TRBV28 and TRBJ1-1, with unresolved D. Germline CDR1 MDHEN, CDR2 SYDVKM. The CDR3 loop spans 16 amino acids. Between the trimmed V and J ends, which lost 7 bases and 0 bases, there was a span of 18 bases. The CDR3 loop is CASKVLEGEVNTEAFF. In nucleotides, the CDR3 is TGTGCCAGCAAAGTATTGGAGGGTGAAGTGAACACTGAAGCTTTCTTT.

The V gene is TRBV19, the J gene TRBJ2-1; 10 nucleotides align to TRBD1. Looked up from germline, CDR1 is LNHDA and CDR2 is SQIVND (reference sequence). V lost 5 bases and J lost 4; bases outside the gene matches: 11. This CDR3 has 17 amino acids. CDR3 bases: TGTGCCAGTAGTCGACAGACAGGGGGCAAGACATACAATGAGCAGTTCTTC. Translation gives CASSRQTGGKTYNEQFF.

This chain connects TRBV28 to TRBJ2-7; D is unresolved. The CDR3 sequence is 15 residues long. Germline-derived CDR1 and CDR2 are MDHEN and SYDVKM. The V end was cut by 3 bases, the J end by 2 bases, with 14 bases between. The DNA for the CDR3 is TGTGCCAGCAGTTTCGGCGGCCATCCCACCTACGAGCAGTACTTC. Residues: CASSFGGHPTYEQYF. The full variable domain, completed using reference TRBV28 and TRBJ2-7, is DVKVTQSSRYLVKRTGEKVFLECVQDMDHENMFWYRQDPGLGLRLIYFSYDVKMKEKGDIPEGYSVSREKKERFSLILESASTNQTSMYLCASSFGGHPTYEQYFGPGTRLTVT.

The genes are TRBV7-2 and TRBJ2-3; no clear D gene. The CDR3 extends over 14 amino acids. CDR1 is SGHTA and CDR2 is FQGNSA in the germline V gene. Trimming cost V 3 bases and J 10 bases, with 17 bases left between them. Here the CDR3 reads CASSFSMAKPSQYF. DNA for the CDR3: TGTGCCAGCAGCTTTAGCATGGCAAAACCCTCGCAGTATTTT.

The V and J genes are TRBV5-4 and TRBJ2-7; TRBD2 agrees at 8 bases. In germline, CDR1 is SGHNT, CDR2 YYREEE (reference sequence). With V trimmed by 1 base and J by 5 bases, 5 bases remained unmatched. This CDR3 is 14 amino acids long. CDR3 in DNA: TGTGCCAGCAGCTTGAACGGGAGGGGAGACGAGCAGTACTTC. This sequence encodes CASSLNGRGDEQYF. Full variable domain (missing parts from reference TRBV5-4 and TRBJ2-7): ETGVTQSPTHLIKTRGQQVTLRCSSQSGHNTVSWYQQALGQGPQFIFQYYREEENGRGNFPPRFSGLQFPNYSSELNVNALELDDSALYLCASSLNGRGDEQYFGPGTRLTVT.

The V and J genes are TRBV2 and TRBJ2-3; D gene ambiguous. V lost 7 bases, J lost 3 bases, and 14 bases lay in between. The germline V gene encodes CDR1 SNHLY and CDR2 FYNNEI. The CDR3 has 14 residues. CDR3 in amino acids: CASNEVMETDTQYF. The CDR3 DNA sequence: TGTGCCAGCAATGAGGTTATGGAGACAGATACGCAGTATTTT.

Of note for this clone: Within the sample, other DNA sequences also encode this same CDR3. The chain carries TRBV20-1 and TRBJ2-7; no reliable D call. This CDR3 has 11 amino acids. V dropped 0 bases and J dropped 3 bases, with 3 bases sitting between them. Germline V gene data show CDR1 as DFQATT and CDR2 as SNEGSKA (reference sequence). CDR3 bases: TGCAGTGCTAGAGATGACTACGAGCAGTACTTC. This codes for CSARDDYEQYF.

This chain links TRBV5-1 with TRBJ2-3; D is tentatively TRBD1 or TRBD2 (5 bases each). CDR3 length: 17 residues. The V gene lost 0 bases and the J gene lost 4 bases, with 18 bases spanning the gap. Germline values: CDR1 SGHRS, CDR2 YFSETQ. The DNA for the CDR3 is TGCGCCAGCAGCTTGGGACAGATGGGAGAGGGTGCAGATACGCAGTATTTT. Its protein product is CASSLGQMGEGADTQYF.

This chain joins TRBV25-1 and TRBJ1-1; TRBD1 matches 8 bases. This CDR3 is 14 amino acids long. From germline, CDR1 is MGHDK and CDR2 SYGVNS. J lost 4 bases, V lost 3 bases, and 4 bases had no gene match. The CDR3 bases are TGTGCCAGCAGTGACCCTCAGGGGGCCACTGAAGCTTTCTTT. Translating gives CASSDPQGATEAFF.

This clone was counted between two and nine times. J is TRBJ1-1 and V is TRBV16; no clear D gene. CDR1 and CDR2 (germline): KGHSY, FQNENV. CDR3 length equals 14 residues. V lost 0 bases to trimming and J lost 1 base, with 6 bases between them. CDR3 protein: CASSQSWRNTEAFF. The CDR3 DNA sequence: TGTGCCAGCAGCCAATCATGGCGGAACACTGAAGCTTTCTTT.

V and J are TRBV16 and TRBJ2-4; D gene uncertain. The CDR3 extends over 15 amino acids. CDR1 KGHSY and CDR2 FQNENV come from the germline V gene. Trimming took off 1 base at V and 0 bases at J, with 7 bases between the two ends. The CDR3 bases are TGTGCCAGCAGCCAATTGGATATAGCCAAAAACATTCAGTACTTC. Translated, it gives CASSQLDIAKNIQYF.

J is TRBJ1-1 and V is TRBV28; D perhaps matches TRBD1 (5 bases). V shed 2 bases and J shed 0 bases, with 10 bases lying between them. CDR3 length equals 15 residues. Germline V lookup: CDR1 MDHEN, CDR2 SYDVKM. The CDR3 loop is CASSLGGSMNTEAFF. The CDR3 DNA follows: TGTGCCAGCAGTTTAGGGGGTTCAATGAACACTGAAGCTTTCTTT.

The chain links TRBV2 to TRBJ1-5; the D gene is possibly TRBD1 (6 bases). Germline V gives CDR1 SNHLY, CDR2 FYNNEI. V was pared by 2 bases and J by 9 bases, with 17 bases between. The CDR3 consists of 15 residues. The CDR3 region has the DNA TGTGCCAGCAGTGAAATCTCGCAGGGGAGGGGGCCCCAGCATTTT. The encoded protein is CASSEISQGRGPQHF.

This chain uses TRBV4-2 with TRBJ2-1, with 11 bases lining up with TRBD2. Germline V gives CDR1 LGHNA, CDR2 YNFKEQ. The CDR3 consists of 17 residues. V trimming: 0 bases; J trimming: 6 bases; junction bases outside the gene matches: 7. The CDR3 sequence is CASSQESGTSGFNEQFF. Here the CDR3 DNA reads TGTGCCAGCAGCCAAGAATCCGGGACTAGCGGCTTCAATGAGCAGTTCTTC.

The gene calls are TRBV4-1 and TRBJ2-7; D is uncertain. V dropped 4 bases and J dropped 6 bases, with 28 bases sitting between them. This CDR3 is built from 18 residues. Germline V gene sequence: CDR1 MGHRA, CDR2 YSYEKL. CDR3 protein: CASSPTTLSVPQSAEQYF. For the CDR3, the DNA is TGCGCCAGCAGCCCAACTACCTTGAGTGTCCCTCAATCTGCCGAGCAGTACTTC.

The chain joins TRBV5-1 to TRBJ2-2, with TRBD1 identical over 7 bases. Germline assignment: CDR1 SGHRS and CDR2 YFSETQ. CDR3 length: 13 amino acids. V trimming: 3 bases; J trimming: 4 bases; junction bases outside the gene matches: 0. The CDR3 DNA sequence: TGCGCCAGCAGCTACAGGGGCACCGGGGAGCTGTTTTTT. Translation gives CASSYRGTGELFF.

This chain uses TRBV5-1 with TRBJ1-2; D call uncertain. The germline CDR1 and CDR2 sequences are SGHRS and YFSETQ. V lost 0 bases and J 5 bases, leaving 8 bases between the germline ends. The CDR3 contains 13 residues. The CDR3 loop is CASSLAGVYGYTF. CDR3 coding DNA: TGCGCCAGCAGCTTGGCCGGGGTATATGGCTACACCTTC.

This clone was observed a single time. The chain recombines TRBV27 with TRBJ2-2; D not resolved. CDR1 is MNHEY and CDR2 is SMNVEV in the germline V gene (reference sequence). V was clipped by 5 bases and J by 5 bases, with 6 bases between them. CDR3 length: 12 residues. CDR3 sequence: CASSTLTGELFF. In DNA form, the CDR3 reads TGTGCCAGCAGTACCCTTACCGGGGAGCTGTTTTTT.